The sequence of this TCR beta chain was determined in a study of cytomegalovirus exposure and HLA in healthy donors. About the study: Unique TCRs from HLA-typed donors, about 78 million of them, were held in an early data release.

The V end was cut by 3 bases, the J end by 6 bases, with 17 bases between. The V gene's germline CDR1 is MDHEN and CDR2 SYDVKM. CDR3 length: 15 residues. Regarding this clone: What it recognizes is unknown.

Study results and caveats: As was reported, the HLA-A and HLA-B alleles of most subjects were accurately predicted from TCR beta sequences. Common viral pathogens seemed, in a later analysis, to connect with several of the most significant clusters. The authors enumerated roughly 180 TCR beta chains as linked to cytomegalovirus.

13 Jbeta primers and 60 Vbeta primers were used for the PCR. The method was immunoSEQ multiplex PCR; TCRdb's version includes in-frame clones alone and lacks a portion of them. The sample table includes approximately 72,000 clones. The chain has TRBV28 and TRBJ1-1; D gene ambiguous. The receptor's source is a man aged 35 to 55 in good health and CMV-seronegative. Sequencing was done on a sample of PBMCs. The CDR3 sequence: CASSLNRLGSAEAFF. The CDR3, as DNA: TGTGCCAGCAGTTTGAATCGTTTGGGGAGCGCTGAAGCTTTCTTT.